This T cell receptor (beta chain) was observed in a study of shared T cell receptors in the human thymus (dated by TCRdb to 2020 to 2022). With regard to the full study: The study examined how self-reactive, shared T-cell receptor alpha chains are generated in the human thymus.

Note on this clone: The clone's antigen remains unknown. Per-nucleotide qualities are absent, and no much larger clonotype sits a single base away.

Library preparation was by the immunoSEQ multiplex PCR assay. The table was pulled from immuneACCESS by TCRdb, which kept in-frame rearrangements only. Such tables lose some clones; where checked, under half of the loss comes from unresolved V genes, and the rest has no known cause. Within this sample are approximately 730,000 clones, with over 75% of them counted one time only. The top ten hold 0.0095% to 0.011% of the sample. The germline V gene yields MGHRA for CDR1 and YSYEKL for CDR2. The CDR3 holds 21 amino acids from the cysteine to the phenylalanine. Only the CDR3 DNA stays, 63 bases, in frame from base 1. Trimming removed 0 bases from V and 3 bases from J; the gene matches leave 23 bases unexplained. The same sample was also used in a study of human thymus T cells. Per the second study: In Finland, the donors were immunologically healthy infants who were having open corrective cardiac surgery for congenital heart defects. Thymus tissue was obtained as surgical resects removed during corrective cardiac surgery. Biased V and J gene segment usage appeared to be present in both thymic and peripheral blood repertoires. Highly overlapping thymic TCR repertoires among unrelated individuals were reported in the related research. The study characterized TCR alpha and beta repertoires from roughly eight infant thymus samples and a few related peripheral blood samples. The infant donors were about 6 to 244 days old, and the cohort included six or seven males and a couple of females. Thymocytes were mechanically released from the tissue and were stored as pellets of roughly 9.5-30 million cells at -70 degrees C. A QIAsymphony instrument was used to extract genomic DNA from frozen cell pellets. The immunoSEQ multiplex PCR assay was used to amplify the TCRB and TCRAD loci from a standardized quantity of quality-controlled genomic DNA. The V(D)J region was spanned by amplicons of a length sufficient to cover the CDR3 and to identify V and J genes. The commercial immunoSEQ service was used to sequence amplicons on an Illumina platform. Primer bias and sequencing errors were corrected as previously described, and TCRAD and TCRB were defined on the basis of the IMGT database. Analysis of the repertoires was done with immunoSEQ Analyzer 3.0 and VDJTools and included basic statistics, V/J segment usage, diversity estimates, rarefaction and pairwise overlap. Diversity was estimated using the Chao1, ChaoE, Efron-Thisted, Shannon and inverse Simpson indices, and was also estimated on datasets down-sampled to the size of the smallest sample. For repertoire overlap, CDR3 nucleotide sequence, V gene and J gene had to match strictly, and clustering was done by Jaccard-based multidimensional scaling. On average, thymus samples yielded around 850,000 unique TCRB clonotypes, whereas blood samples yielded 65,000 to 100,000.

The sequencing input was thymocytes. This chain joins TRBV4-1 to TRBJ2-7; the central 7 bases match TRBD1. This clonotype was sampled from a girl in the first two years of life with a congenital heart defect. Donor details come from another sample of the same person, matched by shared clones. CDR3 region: CASSQEPAAPTGLNGDYEQYF. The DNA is TGCGCCAGCAGCCAAGAACCCGCGGCCCCGACAGGGTTGAACGGGGACTACGAGCAGTACTTC.